Below, one T cell receptor (beta chain) is given with its context. The sample is drawn from a study of OX40 agonist ivuxolimab in advanced cancers. Using immunoSEQ multiplex PCR, the repertoire was profiled, and TCRdb retains in-frame clones only, with some absent. The sample contains 83,000 or so clones, roughly 85% of which appear only once. Germline loops: CDR1 SGDLS, CDR2 YYNGEE. V lost 1 base and J 1 base, leaving 5 bases between the germline ends. This CDR3 comprises 13 residues. Here the sequenced sample was CD4+ or CD8+ T cells sorted from blood, taken in a trial of the OX40 agonist ivuxolimab. The rearrangement uses TRBV9 and TRBJ1-1; D unclear. This sequence originates from an adult with an advanced solid tumor such as melanoma, head and neck, liver or kidney cancer. The CDR3 region has the DNA TGTGCCAGCAGCGTAACACCGAACACTGAAGCTTTCTTT. Translated, it gives CASSVTPNTEAFF.